This T cell receptor (beta chain) was profiled in a study of cytomegalovirus exposure and HLA in healthy donors. Study-level points and caveats: Presence/absence comparisons presumed near-even sequencing depth among donors. According to a later analysis, most TCR beta chains associated with CMV appeared HLA-restricted.

In the case of this clone: The antigen remains undetermined.

The primer mix had 60 Vbeta and 13 Jbeta primers. The repertoire was sequenced with immunoSEQ multiplex PCR; TCRdb's copy has only in-frame clones and lacks some. This repertoire shows some 140,000 clones, 80% to 85% found once; its top ten account for roughly 8%. Germline V CDR1 and CDR2: SGHVS, FQNEAQ. CDR3 size: 14 residues. Trimming left V 3 bases short and J 2 bases short, with 10 bases between. V usage is TRBV7-8 and J usage is TRBJ1-1, with D perhaps matching TRBD1 (6 bases). The sequenced material came from PBMCs. The clonotype was recovered from a woman aged 45 to 65 in good health and CMV-seropositive. This CDR3 is CASSFGGHNTEAFF. The CDR3 DNA sequence: TGTGCCAGCAGCTTCGGGGGGCATAACACTGAAGCTTTCTTT.